This T cell receptor beta chain was recorded in a study of cytomegalovirus exposure and HLA in healthy donors. Across the study: The roughly 130 validation repertoires used the same platform as the 666 first-cohort repertoires, a later analysis reported. Overall study results and limits: According to a subsequent analysis, TCR clusters from the first cohort were inclined to appear together in the 100 to 150 validation repertoires. Rare TCR sequences dominated, though some public TCRs recurred in many donors. Approximately 160 TCR beta chains were listed as cytomegalovirus-associated.

On this clone: Its antigen remains unknown.

Method: immunoSEQ multiplex PCR; TCRdb's copy keeps in-frame clones and lacks some. The profile shows some 290,000 clones, approximately 88% of them singletons. The sample consisted of PBMCs. This TCR was recovered from a man younger than 45 in good health and CMV-seronegative.

The chain's CDR3 is CASSPTEIYGYTF. Here the CDR3 DNA reads TGTGCCAGCAGTCCGACAGAGATATATGGCTACACCTTC. The V call is TRBV6-5, the J call TRBJ1-2; maybe TRBD1 (5 bases). Germline values: CDR1 MNHEY, CDR2 SVGAGI. Trimming cost V 5 bases and J 5 bases, with 12 bases left between them. This CDR3 is 13 amino acids long.